Following are 8 T cell receptor beta chains from one sample sequenced in a study of monozygotic twins with inflammatory bowel disease. With the 5' RACE reads reprocessed, TCRdb shows one record per CDR3 protein and no DNA. The data show 200,000 to 250,000 distinct CDR3 sequences, and the top ten clones hold about 8%. Specimen: blood. The source is a human donor with ulcerative colitis or Crohn's disease, or a healthy co-twin of an affected twin (not recorded which).

This chain joins TRBV3-1 and TRBJ2-7; TCRdb indicates TRBD2, and absent DNA this call remains unverified. The CDR3 spans 16 residues. From germline, CDR1 is LGHDT and CDR2 YNNKEL (reference sequence). The CDR3 region is CASSQSGNDPSYEQYF.

The CDR3 protein is CASSPTGADYGYTF. The chain carries TRBV18 and TRBJ1-2; TCRdb's D call of TRBD1 is untestable without DNA. The CDR3 loop spans 14 amino acids. The germline gives CDR1 KGHSH, CDR2 LQKENI.

This chain uses TRBV28 with TRBJ2-3; no DNA is available, so the TRBD2 call from TCRdb remains unchecked. This CDR3 region has 15 residues. Germline CDR1 MDHEN, CDR2 SYDVKM. The CDR3 sequence is CASSYSGGFTDTQYF.

This chain uses TRBV10-3 with TRBJ2-1; TCRdb outputs TRBD2, but without DNA this stays unchecked. CDR1 is ENHRY, CDR2 SYGVKD, per germline. The CDR3 has 15 amino acids. The CDR3 spells CAISALAGAGNEQFF.

The chain links TRBV20-1 to TRBJ1-2; lacking DNA, the TRBD1 call made by TCRdb goes unchecked. The CDR3 consists of 13 residues. Germline V lookup: CDR1 DFQATT, CDR2 SNEGSKA (reference sequence). The CDR3 region is CSAREWGHTGYTF.

The gene calls are TRBV28 and TRBJ2-7; the TCRdb D gene call, TRBD1, has no DNA to confirm it. The CDR3 consists of 13 residues. Per the germline V gene, CDR1 is MDHEN and CDR2 is SYDVKM. This chain's CDR3 is CASIDRTHYEQYF.

The rearrangement joins TRBV12-3 or TRBV12-4 to TRBJ2-5; TCRdb's D call of TRBD1 is untestable without DNA. The CDR3 has 14 residues. This CDR3 reads CASTTTGGAKTQYF.

The gene calls are TRBV4-2 and TRBJ2-1; the D gene TCRdb calls, TRBD1, cannot be checked with no DNA. Germline V gene sequence: CDR1 LGHNA, CDR2 YNFKEQ. This CDR3 is 12 amino acids long. Here the CDR3 reads CASSQTRGEQFF.